The sequence of this TCR beta chain was determined in a study of blood T cell repertoires in COVID-19. Across the whole study: Sources were T cells, B-cell-depleted T cells, or PBMCs; the material itself was cDNA or gDNA.

Ages ranged from roughly 18 to 100 years, with residence in under 25 US areas. Participants' reported clinical history set cohort assignment. In the authors' methods: It was from reference gene primer amplification that nucleated cell counts were estimated. Sequencing was performed with immunoSEQ multiplex PCR; in TCRdb, only in-frame clones are kept and a portion is missing. V and J calls and clone size are given by that table; D and trimming were obtained from the DNA. Found here are 200,000 to 250,000 clones, 82% of them singletons; the top ten hold 3% to 4%. This sequence was found in a woman aged 55-70 years who had recovered from COVID-19. The sample comprised PBMCs or T cells enriched from blood (not recorded which).

The CDR3: CAIKGDGNQPQHF. The CDR3 nucleotides read TGTGCCATCAAAGGGGATGGCAATCAGCCCCAGCATTTT. The chain combines TRBV10-3 with TRBJ1-5, with D possibly being TRBD1 (5 bases). From germline, CDR1 is ENHRY and CDR2 SYGVKD. Trimming removed 7 bases from V and 2 bases from J, with 9 bases in between. There are 13 residues in the CDR3.